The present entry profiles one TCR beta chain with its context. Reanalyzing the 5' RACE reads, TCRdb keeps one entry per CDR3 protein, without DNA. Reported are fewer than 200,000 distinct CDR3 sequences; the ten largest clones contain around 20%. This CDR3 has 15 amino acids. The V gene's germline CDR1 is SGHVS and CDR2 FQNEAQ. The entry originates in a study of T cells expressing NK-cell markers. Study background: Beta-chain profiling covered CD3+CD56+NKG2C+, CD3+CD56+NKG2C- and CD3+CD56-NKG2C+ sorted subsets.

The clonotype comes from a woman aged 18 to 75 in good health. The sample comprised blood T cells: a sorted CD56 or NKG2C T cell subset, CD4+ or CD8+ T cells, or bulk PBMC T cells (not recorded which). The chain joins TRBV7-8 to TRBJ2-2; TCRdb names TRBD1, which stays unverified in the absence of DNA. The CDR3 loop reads CASSRGEDPTGELFF.